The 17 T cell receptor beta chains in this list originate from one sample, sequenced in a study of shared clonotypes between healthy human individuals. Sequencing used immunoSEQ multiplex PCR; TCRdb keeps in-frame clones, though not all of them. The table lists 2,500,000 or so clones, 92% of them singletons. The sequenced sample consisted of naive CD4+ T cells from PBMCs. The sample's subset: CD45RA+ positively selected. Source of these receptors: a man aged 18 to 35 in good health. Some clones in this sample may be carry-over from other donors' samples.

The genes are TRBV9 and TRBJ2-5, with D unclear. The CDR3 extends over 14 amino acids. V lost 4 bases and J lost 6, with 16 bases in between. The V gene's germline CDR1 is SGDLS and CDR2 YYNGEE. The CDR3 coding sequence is TGTGCCAGCAGCCCTCTTAGTGGATTCCAGACCCAGTACTTC. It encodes CASSPLSGFQTQYF.

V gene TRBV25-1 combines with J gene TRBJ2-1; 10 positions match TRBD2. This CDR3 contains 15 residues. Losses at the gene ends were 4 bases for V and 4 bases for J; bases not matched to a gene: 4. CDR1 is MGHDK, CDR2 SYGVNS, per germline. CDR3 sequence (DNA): TGTGCCAGCAGTGGGACTAGCGGCCGTTACAATGAGCAGTTCTTC. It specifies CASSGTSGRYNEQFF.

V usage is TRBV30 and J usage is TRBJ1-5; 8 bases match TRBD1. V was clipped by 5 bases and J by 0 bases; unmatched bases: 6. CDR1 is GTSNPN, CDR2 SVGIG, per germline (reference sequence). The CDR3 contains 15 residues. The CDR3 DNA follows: TGTGCCTGGTCATACGGGACAGGTAGCAATCAGCCCCAGCATTTT. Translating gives CAWSYGTGSNQPQHF.

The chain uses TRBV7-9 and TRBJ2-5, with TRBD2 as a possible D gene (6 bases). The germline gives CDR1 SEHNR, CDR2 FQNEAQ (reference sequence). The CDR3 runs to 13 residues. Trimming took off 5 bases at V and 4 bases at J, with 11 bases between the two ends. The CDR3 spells CASSPVAVETQYF. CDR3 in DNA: TGTGCCAGCAGCCCCGTAGCGGTAGAGACCCAGTACTTC.

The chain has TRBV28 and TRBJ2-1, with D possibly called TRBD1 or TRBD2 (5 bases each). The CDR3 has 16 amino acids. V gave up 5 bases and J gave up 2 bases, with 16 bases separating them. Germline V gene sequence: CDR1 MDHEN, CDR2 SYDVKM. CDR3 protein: CASSPSGTGTYNEQFF. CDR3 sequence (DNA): TGTGCCAGCAGTCCGTCCGGGACGGGTACCTACAATGAGCAGTTCTTC.

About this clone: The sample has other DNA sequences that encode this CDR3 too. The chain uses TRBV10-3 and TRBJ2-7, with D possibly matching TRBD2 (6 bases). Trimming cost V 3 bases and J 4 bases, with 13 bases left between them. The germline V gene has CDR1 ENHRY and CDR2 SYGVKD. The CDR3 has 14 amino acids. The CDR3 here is CAISETGGSYEQYF. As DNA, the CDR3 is TGTGCCATCAGTGAAACTGGGGGGTCGTACGAGCAGTACTTC.

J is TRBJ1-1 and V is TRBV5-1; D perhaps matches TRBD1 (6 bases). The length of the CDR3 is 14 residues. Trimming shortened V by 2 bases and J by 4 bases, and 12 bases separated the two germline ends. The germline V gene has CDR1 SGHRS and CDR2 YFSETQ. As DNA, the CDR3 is TGCGCCAGCAGCTTTATCAGGGGAGGCACTGAAGCTTTCTTT. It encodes CASSFIRGGTEAFF.

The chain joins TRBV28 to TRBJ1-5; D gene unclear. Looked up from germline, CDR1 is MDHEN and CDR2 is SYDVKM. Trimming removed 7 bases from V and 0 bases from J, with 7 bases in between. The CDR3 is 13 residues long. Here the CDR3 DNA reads TGTGCCAGCACCTCGTATAGCAATCAGCCCCAGCATTTT. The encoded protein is CASTSYSNQPQHF.

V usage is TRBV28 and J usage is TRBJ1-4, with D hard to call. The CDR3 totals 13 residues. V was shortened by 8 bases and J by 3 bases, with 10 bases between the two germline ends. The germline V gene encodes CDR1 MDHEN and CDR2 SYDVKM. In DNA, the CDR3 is TGTGCCAGCCAACGGAGCCCTAATGAAAAACTGTTTTTT. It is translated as CASQRSPNEKLFF.

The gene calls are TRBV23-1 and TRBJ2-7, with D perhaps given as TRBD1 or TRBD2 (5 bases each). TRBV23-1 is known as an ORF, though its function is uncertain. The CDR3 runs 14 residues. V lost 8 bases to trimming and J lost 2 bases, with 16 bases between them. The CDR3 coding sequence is TGCGCCAGCCCGGGCGGCCGGGGCACCTACGAGCAGTACTTC. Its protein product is CASPGGRGTYEQYF.

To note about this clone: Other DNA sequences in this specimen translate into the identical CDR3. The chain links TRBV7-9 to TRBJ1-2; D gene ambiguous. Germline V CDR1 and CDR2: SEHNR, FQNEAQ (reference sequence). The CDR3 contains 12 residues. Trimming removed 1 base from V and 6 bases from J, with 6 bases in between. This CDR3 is CASSLEPHGYTF. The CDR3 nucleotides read TGTGCCAGCAGCTTAGAACCCCATGGCTACACCTTC.

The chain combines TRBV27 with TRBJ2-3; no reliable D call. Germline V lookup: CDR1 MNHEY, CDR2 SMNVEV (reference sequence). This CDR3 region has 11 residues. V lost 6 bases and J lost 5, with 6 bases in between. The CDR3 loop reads CASRLRDTQYF. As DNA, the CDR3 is TGTGCCAGCAGGCTTAGAGATACGCAGTATTTT.

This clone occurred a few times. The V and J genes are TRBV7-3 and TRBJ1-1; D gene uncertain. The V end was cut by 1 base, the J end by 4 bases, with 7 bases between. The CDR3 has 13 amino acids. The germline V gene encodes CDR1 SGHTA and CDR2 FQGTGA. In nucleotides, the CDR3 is TGTGCCAGCAGCTTAAAGTGGGGCACTGAAGCTTTCTTT. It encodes CASSLKWGTEAFF. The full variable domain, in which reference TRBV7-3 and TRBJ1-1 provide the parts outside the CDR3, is GAGVSQTPSNKVTEKGKYVELRCDPISGHTALYWYRQSLGQGPEFLIYFQGTGAADDSGLPNDRFFAVRPEGSVSTLKIQRTERGDSAVYLCASSLKWGTEAFFGQGTRLTVV.

The CDR3 here is CASSPRVGEKGNEQFF. Here the CDR3 DNA reads TGTGCCAGCAGCCCAAGGGTGGGAGAAAAGGGCAATGAGCAGTTCTTC. The chain has TRBV7-3 and TRBJ2-1; D might be TRBD2 (5 bases). The V and J ends lost 5 bases and 6 bases respectively, with 20 bases between them. The CDR3 has 16 amino acids. From germline, CDR1 is SGHTA and CDR2 FQGTGA.

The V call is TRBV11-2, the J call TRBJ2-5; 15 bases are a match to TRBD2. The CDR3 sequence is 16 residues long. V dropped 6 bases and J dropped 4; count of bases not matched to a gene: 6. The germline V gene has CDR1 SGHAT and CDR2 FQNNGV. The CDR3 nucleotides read TGTGCCAGCAGAGGACTAGCGGGAGGGCGACGAGAGACCCAGTACTTC. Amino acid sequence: CASRGLAGGRRETQYF.

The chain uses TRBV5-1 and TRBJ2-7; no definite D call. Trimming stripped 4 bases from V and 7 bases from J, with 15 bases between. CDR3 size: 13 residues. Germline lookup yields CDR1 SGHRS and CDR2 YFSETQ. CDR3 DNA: TGCGCCAGCAGCCCCGAGACGGTGGGGGAGCAGTACTTC. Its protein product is CASSPETVGEQYF.

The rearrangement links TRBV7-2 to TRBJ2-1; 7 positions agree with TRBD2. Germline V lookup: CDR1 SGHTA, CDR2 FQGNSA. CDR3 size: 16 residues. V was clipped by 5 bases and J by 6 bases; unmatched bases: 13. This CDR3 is CASSLQGAGVGNEQFF. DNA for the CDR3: TGTGCCAGCAGCCTCCAAGGGGCGGGAGTGGGCAATGAGCAGTTCTTC.